This T cell receptor beta chain was identified during a study of blood T cell repertoires in COVID-19. About the research overall: Whether acute or convalescent, the COVID-19 samples came from the United States, Italy and Spain.

About this clone itself: This same CDR3 is encoded by further DNA sequences in the sample.

Participant ages covered roughly 18 to 89 years across 24 US areas. Which cohort a participant joined came from the clinical history participants gave. Per the authors' pipeline: Reference gene primer amplification gave nucleated cell count estimates. Sequenced by immunoSEQ multiplex PCR; TCRdb stores in-frame clones only, minus some. The D gene and trimming were derived from the DNA, and the V and J assignments and clone size from that table. The profile shows some 410,000 clones, around nine tenths of them singletons. The CDR3 is made up of 14 amino acids. Germline loops: CDR1 KGHSH, CDR2 LQKENI. The trim removed 6 bases at V and 0 bases at J, leaving 5 bases unmatched.

This TCR came from a woman aged 25 to 45 with acute COVID-19. The sample taken for sequencing was PBMCs or T cells enriched from blood (not recorded which). The rearrangement uses TRBV18 and TRBJ2-7; 7 bases are shared with TRBD1. CDR3 sequence reads: CASSPDRDSYEQYF. CDR3 DNA sequence: TGTGCCAGCTCTCCTGACAGGGACTCCTACGAGCAGTACTTC.